The entry below gives a single T cell receptor (beta chain) sequence along with its context. As yet, its antigen is unknown. The data stem from a study of T cell responses to AZD1222 COVID-19 vaccine. Study-wide findings and caveats: Breadth and depth of Spike-specific TCRs rose after two AZD1222 doses. Researchers took repertoire samples only after the peak T cell response had come.

Some clones are missing from TCRdb's copy, which holds only in-frame ones; the method was immunoSEQ multiplex PCR. The sample has 150,000 to 200,000 clones, 85% to 95% seen once. Germline V lookup: CDR1 ENHRY, CDR2 SYGVKD. Unmatched junction bases numbered 4, after V lost 5 bases and J lost 0 bases. The CDR3 covers 14 residues. This clonotype originated in an adult in good health. The sequenced sample was peripheral blood, obtained on day 0 of AZD1222 vaccination. The genes are TRBV10-3 and TRBJ2-7, with 7 bases that match TRBD1. DNA of the CDR3: TGTGCCATCAGTCCGGGACAGAACTCCTACGAGCAGTACTTC. This translates into CAISPGQNSYEQYF.